This is a list of T cell receptor beta chains from one sample in a study of T cells after posttransplantation cyclophosphamide. TCRdb's copy holds only in-frame clones and misses some; the assay was immunoSEQ multiplex PCR. The table shows tens of thousands of clones, with about 86% occurring only once. The sample was PBMCs, taken approximately 360 days after allogeneic stem cell transplant with calcineurin inhibitor and methotrexate. These TCRs come from a female patient in her 30s who received an allogeneic stem cell transplant from an unrelated donor, was CMV-positive, and had acute and chronic GVHD. Some T cells may be provided by the graft donor. The CDR3 runs from the conserved cysteine through the conserved F or W.

V: TRBV13; J: TRBJ2-7; CDR3: CASSTGLAGDREQYF
V: TRBV28; J: TRBJ2-7; CDR3: CANLPGQAVEQYF
V: TRBV7-3; J: TRBJ2-6; CDR3: CASSSGVAGANVLTF
V: TRBV7-3; J: TRBJ2-3; CDR3: CASSHRTSGGTDTQYF
V: TRBV9; J: TRBJ2-2; CDR3: CASSVDTRGSGELFF
V: TRBV10-3; J: TRBJ2-3; CDR3: CAISSGGSTDTQYF
V: TRBV5-4; J: .; CDR3: CASSSDSYEQYF
V: TRBV12-2; J: TRBJ1-1; CDR3: CASRLVRETTEAFF
V: TRBV28; J: TRBJ2-2; CDR3: CASTVGGTLATGELFF
V: TRBV6-5; J: TRBJ1-2; CDR3: CASSSDTPPGYTF
V: TRBV27; J: TRBJ1-1; CDR3: CASSWGLNTEAFF
V: TRBV28; J: TRBJ2-7; CDR3: CASREWTSGAQYF
V: TRBV9; J: TRBJ2-4; CDR3: CASSGGQGRNIQYF
V: TRBV19; J: TRBJ1-1; CDR3: CASSLNRGSTEAFF
V: TRBV11-2; J: TRBJ2-7; CDR3: CASSKTDYYEQYF
V: TRBV6-6; J: TRBJ2-3; CDR3: CASSKGQPTSTDTQYF
V: TRBV6-6; J: TRBJ2-7; CDR3: CASSFLTGQGRDEQYF
V: TRBV6-5; J: TRBJ2-3; CDR3: CASNGGSGSSDTQYF
V: TRBV7-2; J: TRBJ1-6; CDR3: CASSTGGLAYNSPLHF
V: TRBV28; J: TRBJ1-1; CDR3: CASSFYSGNTEAFF
V: TRBV2; J: TRBJ1-2; CDR3: CASSPTDRAYGYTF
V: TRBV7-6; J: TRBJ2-1; CDR3: CASSNSGAFEQFF
V: TRBV7-2; J: TRBJ1-2; CDR3: CASSPFGQGIYGYTF
V: TRBV7-3; J: TRBJ2-2; CDR3: CASSLGLAGGTGELFF
V: TRBV2; J: TRBJ1-2; CDR3: CASSDEGQSRYGYTF
V: TRBV5-4; J: TRBJ1-1; CDR3: CASSLGGNMNTEAFF